This T cell receptor beta chain was sequenced in a study of cytomegalovirus exposure and HLA in healthy donors. The wider study: Across about 400 genotyped donors, roughly 80% landed in the Caucasian-associated ancestry cluster. Notes on the study in general: TCR beta V- and J-gene trimming, according to a later analysis, was linked to a missense DCLRE1C variant.

The primer mix had 60 Vbeta and 13 Jbeta primers. TCRdb's copy holds only in-frame clones and misses some; the assay was immunoSEQ multiplex PCR. The table includes around 120,000 clones, around 80% detected once. This CDR3 comprises 15 residues. Germline loops: CDR1 MGHRA, CDR2 YSYEKL. V dropped 1 base and J dropped 1 base, with 11 bases sitting between them. This clone has a handful of counts. Its matching antigen is unknown. The sequence was collected from a woman between 35 and 50 years old in good health and CMV-seronegative. The rearrangement uses TRBV4-1 and TRBJ2-7; D remains unclear. Sample: PBMCs. The CDR3 is CASSQGAADSYEQYF. The CDR3 DNA is TGCGCCAGCAGCCAAGGGGCAGCCGATTCCTACGAGCAGTACTTC.